Listed here are 20 T cell receptor beta chains from one sample, sequenced in a study of shared clonotypes between healthy human individuals. Produced via immunoSEQ multiplex PCR; TCRdb's table is partial and in-frame only. The sample has almost 750,000 clones, 72% seen once; the top ten hold 1.8%. Material for sequencing was memory CD4+ T cells sorted from blood. Noted subset: CD45RA-negative fraction. These receptors originate from a woman under 40 in good health.

This clone came up a few times. CDR3 bases: TGTGCCAGCAGTTTATCTTGGGAGCAGTACTTC. It encodes CASSLSWEQYF. The chain joins TRBV28 to TRBJ2-7; D call uncertain. The germline CDR1 and CDR2 sequences are MDHEN and SYDVKM. The V end lost 1 base, the J end lost 7 bases, and 5 bases lay between the germline ends. CDR3 length: 11 residues.

This clone has only a few counts. V gene TRBV18 combines with J gene TRBJ2-7, with 7 bases aligning to TRBD2. Germline CDR1 is KGHSH and CDR2 is LQKENI. The J segment lost 0 bases and the V segment lost 1 base, leaving 9 bases of the junction unmatched. This CDR3 region has 17 residues. The CDR3 is CASSPQSAAGISYEQYF. CDR3 bases: TGTGCCAGCTCACCACAGTCAGCAGCGGGGATCTCCTACGAGCAGTACTTC.

The chain combines TRBV5-1 with TRBJ1-5; D ambiguous. V shed 6 bases and J shed 6 bases, with 13 bases lying between them. Per germline, CDR1 SGHRS and CDR2 YFSETQ. CDR3 length equals 13 residues. The CDR3 loop is CASTAIQSQPQHF. In DNA form, the CDR3 reads TGCGCCAGCACGGCTATACAAAGTCAGCCCCAGCATTTT.

The chain employs TRBV6-5 and TRBJ1-5; 7 positions agree with TRBD1. The length of the CDR3 is 15 residues. Germline V gene lookup returns CDR1 MNHEY and CDR2 SVGAGI. Trimming took 6 bases from V and 7 from J; bases not matched to a gene: 12. The DNA for the CDR3 is TGTGCCAGCAGCCGACAGGGCCAGCAGGGACAGCCCCAGCATTTT. Amino acid sequence: CASSRQGQQGQPQHF.

The gene calls are TRBV5-4 and TRBJ2-7, with D unresolved. Trimming shortened V by 4 bases and J by 13 bases, and 18 bases separated the two germline ends. CDR3 size: 12 residues. The germline V gene has CDR1 SGHNT and CDR2 YYREEE (reference sequence). The CDR3: CASSADPTREYF. Here the CDR3 DNA reads TGTGCCAGCAGCGCGGACCCGACGCGTGAATACTTC.

The CDR3 protein is CASSKSSYRQYF. For the CDR3, the DNA is TGTGCCAGCAGCAAATCTTCATACCGGCAGTACTTC. V and J are TRBV21-1 and TRBJ2-7. TRBV21-1 is shown as a pseudogene. The CDR3 runs to 12 residues.

The chain employs TRBV7-9 and TRBJ1-2; tentative D call: TRBD1 (5 bases). CDR1 and CDR2 (germline): SEHNR, FQNEAQ (reference sequence). The CDR3 extends over 16 amino acids. Trimming left V 7 bases short and J 4 bases short, with 22 bases between. The CDR3 protein is CASTAELSFGGYGYTF. CDR3 DNA sequence: TGTGCCAGCACCGCCGAACTGTCTTTTGGGGGCTATGGCTACACCTTC.

The chain recombines TRBV5-1 with TRBJ1-5; possibly TRBD1 for D (5 bases). CDR1 SGHRS and CDR2 YFSETQ come from the germline V gene. The CDR3 consists of 16 residues. V shed 4 bases and J shed 6 bases, with 20 bases lying between them. CDR3 region: CASSPDGGGNLQPQHF. In DNA form, the CDR3 reads TGCGCCAGCAGCCCGGACGGTGGGGGGAATCTTCAGCCCCAGCATTTT.

The CDR3 nucleotides read TGTGCCAGCAGCAAAGAGAGCCCAGACTACGAGCAGTACTTC. It codes for CASSKESPDYEQYF. V gene TRBV21-1 combines with J gene TRBJ2-7. TRBV21-1 is assigned pseudogene status. The CDR3 loop spans 14 amino acids.

The J gene is TRBJ1-1, the V gene TRBV7-9; D is ambiguous. V shed 3 bases and J shed 1 base, with 9 bases lying between them. The CDR3 totals 14 residues. CDR1 is SEHNR, CDR2 FQNEAQ, per germline (reference sequence). The chain's CDR3 is CASSFLIPNTEAFF. CDR3 sequence (DNA): TGTGCCAGCAGCTTCCTAATCCCGAACACTGAAGCTTTCTTT.

This sequence joins TRBV27 and TRBJ2-7; possible D gene TRBD2, 6 bases. Per germline, CDR1 MNHEY and CDR2 SMNVEV (reference sequence). The CDR3 has 15 residues. The V gene lost 3 bases and the J gene lost 0 bases, with 12 bases spanning the gap. The CDR3 DNA reads as TGTGCCAGCAGTTTTCGCGGGACCAGCTCCTACGAGCAGTACTTC. Translation gives CASSFRGTSSYEQYF.

The chain uses TRBV6-5 and TRBJ1-1, with D possibly matching TRBD1 (5 bases). Trimming took off 4 bases at V and 4 bases at J, with 13 bases between the two ends. From germline, CDR1 is MNHEY and CDR2 SVGAGI. The CDR3 consists of 14 residues. CDR3 DNA sequence: TGTGCCAGCAGTTTCGGACGGGGGGGCACTGAAGCTTTCTTT. It is translated as CASSFGRGGTEAFF.

This chain links TRBV2 with TRBJ2-2, with D possibly matching TRBD1 (5 bases). Germline CDR1 reads SNHLY; CDR2 reads FYNNEI. V was shortened by 6 bases and J by 7 bases, with 15 bases between the two germline ends. There are 14 residues in the CDR3. CDR3 amino acids: CASRAQGSGGELFF. DNA for the CDR3: TGTGCCAGCAGAGCGCAGGGATCCGGCGGGGAGCTGTTTTTT.

This clone was detected only a few times. The rearrangement joins TRBV6-1 to TRBJ2-3; 8 bases line up with TRBD2. The CDR3 is 15 residues long. Trimming removed 2 bases from V and 7 bases from J; junction bases left unmatched: 8. The V gene's germline CDR1 is MNHNS and CDR2 SASEGT. CDR3: CASSELAGGTNTQYF. CDR3 sequence (DNA): TGTGCCAGCAGTGAACTAGCGGGCGGTACTAATACGCAGTATTTT.

This rearrangement joins TRBV6-6 to TRBJ2-6; D unresolved. The germline CDR1 and CDR2 sequences are MNHNY and SVGAGI (reference sequence). V was clipped by 2 bases and J by 10 bases, with 15 bases between them. This CDR3 has 15 amino acids. CDR3 bases: TGTGCCAGCAGTTACGAGGTACCGAACGTAAACGTCCTGACTTTC. Amino acids: CASSYEVPNVNVLTF.

The chain uses TRBV18 and TRBJ1-4, with TRBD1 matching 12 bases. This CDR3 spans 14 amino acids. V trimming: 4 bases; J trimming: 10 bases; junction bases outside the gene matches: 4. Germline-derived CDR1 and CDR2 are KGHSH and LQKENI. The CDR3 region is CASSHGTGGGKLFF. CDR3 nucleotide sequence: TGTGCCAGCTCACACGGGACAGGGGGCGGAAAACTGTTTTTT.

V and J are TRBV5-4 and TRBJ2-1, with TRBD1 matching 12 bases. Germline loops: CDR1 SGHNT, CDR2 YYREEE (reference sequence). The length of the CDR3 is 15 residues. Germline trimming cut 3 bases from V and 7 bases from J; bases unmatched to any gene: 5. The CDR3 is CASSSGQGARNEQFF. CDR3 in DNA: TGTGCCAGCAGCTCGGGACAGGGGGCGCGTAATGAGCAGTTCTTC.

The chain joins TRBV4-2 to TRBJ1-3; D is perhaps TRBD1 (6 bases). This CDR3 has 17 amino acids. V was cut by 0 bases and J by 4 bases, with 16 bases left in between. Germline V gives CDR1 LGHNA, CDR2 YNFKEQ. As DNA, the CDR3 is TGTGCCAGCAGCCAAGATCTGGCCGCGGGACACGGAAACACCATATATTTT. It translates to CASSQDLAAGHGNTIYF.

This clone came up once. The gene calls are TRBV15 and TRBJ2-7; D possibly corresponds to TRBD1 (5 bases). Trimming left V 6 bases short and J 2 bases short, with 17 bases between. Germline V gene lookup returns CDR1 LNHNV and CDR2 YYDKDF (reference sequence). CDR3 length equals 15 residues. In DNA, the CDR3 is TGTGCCACCAGGGAAACGACAGCTTCCACCTACGAGCAGTACTTC. Translating gives CATRETTASTYEQYF.

As to this clone: Its ends do not fully match the called genes, so a read error is possible. The chain recombines TRBV27 with TRBJ2-7; D might be TRBD2 (7 bases). The CDR3 has 13 amino acids. From germline, CDR1 is MNHEY and CDR2 SMNVEV (reference sequence). CDR3 DNA sequence: TGTGCCAGCAGTTTATCGGGGGGGGCGATGGTCTCCTTC. Translation: CASSLSGGAMVSF.